One sample yielded the 21 T cell receptor beta chains listed below, sequenced in a study of T cells after yellow fever vaccination. TCRdb fed the 5' RACE reads into MiXCR, producing one record per CDR3 protein. This sample yields about 550,000 distinct CDR3 sequences, of which 15% to 20% are seen a single time; roughly an eighth belongs to the top ten. This material consisted of PBMCs, taken 15 days after the yellow fever booster vaccination. These receptors came from a man younger than 40 who received the YFV17D yellow fever vaccine.

This clonotype was counted at least ten times. This rearrangement joins TRBV30 to TRBJ2-5, with 7 bases identical to TRBD2. V lost 2 bases to trimming and J lost 6 bases; unmatched junction nucleotides: 9. CDR3 length equals 14 residues. CDR1 GTSNPN and CDR2 SVGIG come from the germline V gene (reference sequence). CDR3 amino acids: CAWSRGPGGKTQYF. The DNA of the CDR3 is TGTGCCTGGAGTCGGGGACCGGGGGGAAAGACCCAGTACTTC. The complete variable domain, with remaining parts taken from reference TRBV30 and TRBJ2-5, reads SQTIHQWPATLVQPVGSPLSLECTVEGTSNPNLYWYRQAAGRGLQLLFYSVGIGQISSEVPQNLSASRPQDRQFILSSKKLLLSDSGFYLCAWSRGPGGKTQYFGPGTRLLVL.

A few counts support this clonotype. This rearrangement joins TRBV7-8 to TRBJ2-7; TRBD2 agrees at 10 bases. In germline, CDR1 is SGHVS, CDR2 FQNEAQ. There are 16 residues in the CDR3. Germline trimming cut 4 bases from V and 4 bases from J; bases unmatched to any gene: 10. The CDR3 protein is CASSYISTSGTYEQYF. Written as DNA, the CDR3 is TGTGCCAGCAGCTATATATCAACTAGCGGGACGTACGAGCAGTACTTC.

This clonotype was detected only a few times. This rearrangement joins TRBV5-5 to TRBJ1-6; D possibly corresponds to TRBD1 (5 bases). Trimming shortened V by 3 bases and J by 10 bases, and 17 bases separated the two germline ends. Germline assignment: CDR1 SGHKS and CDR2 YYEKEE (reference sequence). The CDR3 contains 15 residues. Written as DNA, the CDR3 is TGTGCCAGCAGCTACCCGCAGGGTTCTTTCTCACCCCTCCACTTT. Protein sequence: CASSYPQGSFSPLHF.

There are a few counts of this clonotype. The V and J genes are TRBV20-1 and TRBJ1-3, with D possibly matching TRBD1 (5 bases). The CDR3 extends over 14 amino acids. Germline-derived CDR1 and CDR2 are DFQATT and SNEGSKA (reference sequence). V was cut by 0 bases and J by 8 bases, with 14 bases left in between. The CDR3 loop is CSAREGDLGDTIYF. DNA for the CDR3: TGCAGTGCTAGAGAGGGGGACCTTGGCGACACCATATATTTT.

The rearrangement joins TRBV5-1 to TRBJ2-3; the match to TRBD1 covers 8 bases. The CDR3 loop spans 14 amino acids. Germline lookup yields CDR1 SGHRS and CDR2 YFSETQ. V shed 3 bases, J shed 3 bases, and the junction held 3 bases outside the gene matches. DNA for the CDR3: TGCGCCAGCAGCTGGACAGGGTGGACAGATACGCAGTATTTT. The encoded protein is CASSWTGWTDTQYF.

The V gene is TRBV6-1, the J gene TRBJ1-1, with D perhaps TRBD1 (6 bases). The CDR3 spans 13 residues. From germline, CDR1 is MNHNS and CDR2 SASEGT. The V end was cut by 8 bases, the J end by 4 bases, with 14 bases between. The CDR3 nucleotides are TGTGCCAGCGCGGAGGGGGATGGCACTGAAGCTTTCTTT. Translated, it gives CASAEGDGTEAFF.

Remarks on this clonotype: The junction does not match germline at one end; this may be a read error. DNA for the CDR3: TGTGCCACCAGCAGAGATTGGGCAGCCCAAGGAAACTTC. This translates into CATSRDWAAQGNF. V gene TRBV15 combines with J gene TRBJ2-4; D is undetermined. This CDR3 spans 13 amino acids. Looked up from germline, CDR1 is LNHNV and CDR2 is YYDKDF (reference sequence). Supplemented by reference TRBV15 and TRBJ2-4, the full variable domain reads DAMVIQNPRYQVTQFGKPVTLSCSQTLNHNVMYWYQQKSSQAPKLLFHYYDKDFNNEADTPDNFQSRRPNTSFCFLDIRSPGLGDTAMYLCATSRDWAAQGNFGAGTRLSVL.

This clonotype was seen only a few times. The chain carries TRBV28 and TRBJ1-5; D is uncertain. Trimming shortened V by 3 bases and J by 7 bases, and 10 bases separated the two germline ends. Germline loops: CDR1 MDHEN, CDR2 SYDVKM. The CDR3 consists of 13 residues. The CDR3 reads CASSFAGRQPQHF. The CDR3, as DNA: TGTGCCAGCAGTTTCGCAGGACGGCAGCCCCAGCATTTT.

The chain couples TRBV12-3 or TRBV12-4 to TRBJ2-1; 14 bases are a match to TRBD2. The CDR3 length is 15 residues. V lost 7 bases to trimming and J lost 9 bases; unmatched junction nucleotides: 8. The CDR3 region is CASTTRGLAGVEQFF. For the CDR3, the DNA is TGTGCCAGCACCACAAGGGGACTAGCGGGAGTTGAGCAGTTCTTC.

The chain has TRBV5-1 and TRBJ2-7; tentative D call: TRBD2 (6 bases). The CDR3 extends over 18 amino acids. Deletions cut 4 bases from V and 9 bases from J, with 32 bases between. The germline V gene has CDR1 SGHRS and CDR2 YFSETQ. The CDR3 bases are TGCGCCAGCAGCCAAGGGGACTTGGGTCCCGAAAACCCACGGGGGCAGTACTTC. Translated: CASSQGDLGPENPRGQYF.

Of note for this clonotype: An end of the junction does not agree with germline; a read error may underlie this. This sequence joins TRBV2 and TRBJ2-1; D is uncertain. The CDR3 is made up of 14 amino acids. Germline CDR1 SNHLY, CDR2 FYNNEI. The CDR3 coding sequence is TGTGCCCGCAGAGGACCTGGGATTATAAATGAGCAGTTCTTC. Its translation is CARRGPGIINEQFF.

The chain uses TRBV28 and TRBJ1-2; TRBD1 matches 8 bases. Per germline, CDR1 MDHEN and CDR2 SYDVKM. This CDR3 is built from 15 residues. V was pared by 6 bases and J by 5 bases, with 11 bases of the junction left unmatched. CDR3 nucleotide sequence: TGTGCCAGCAGACCTTACCAGGGGGCAGGGTATGGCTACACCTTC. It specifies CASRPYQGAGYGYTF.

This clonotype was seen only a few times. The chain is built from TRBV10-3 and TRBJ2-5, with D possibly called TRBD1 or TRBD2 (5 bases each). This CDR3 has 13 amino acids. Trimming cost V 8 bases and J 2 bases, with 12 bases left between them. CDR1 is ENHRY, CDR2 SYGVKD, per germline. In DNA, the CDR3 is TGTGCCATCGGGTTGGGGGTTCAAGAGACCCAGTACTTC. This translates into CAIGLGVQETQYF.

The chain employs TRBV15 and TRBJ2-3, with D uncertain. This CDR3 has 15 amino acids. The germline V gene encodes CDR1 LNHNV and CDR2 YYDKDF (reference sequence). V was trimmed by 0 bases and J by 1 base, leaving 8 bases between them. The CDR3 sequence: CATSRESWGTDTQYF. The CDR3 nucleotides read TGTGCCACCAGCAGAGAATCATGGGGCACAGATACGCAGTATTTT.

The chain joins TRBV7-2 to TRBJ2-7; the match to TRBD2 covers 11 bases. The length of the CDR3 is 14 residues. Germline V gene data show CDR1 as SGHTA and CDR2 as FQGNSA. V dropped 2 bases and J dropped 6; count of bases not matched to a gene: 3. The CDR3 protein is CASSLRLAGPEQYF. CDR3 coding DNA: TGTGCCAGCAGCTTACGACTAGCGGGACCCGAGCAGTACTTC.

This chain connects TRBV20-1 to TRBJ1-1; D might be TRBD1 (6 bases). The V end was cut by 4 bases, the J end by 0 bases, with 18 bases between. The CDR3 runs 16 residues. The V gene's germline CDR1 is DFQATT and CDR2 SNEGSKA (reference sequence). This CDR3 is CSAKAGGSLMNTEAFF. DNA for the CDR3: TGCAGTGCTAAAGCTGGGGGCAGTCTGATGAACACTGAAGCTTTCTTT.

V is TRBV7-8 and J is TRBJ2-1, with unresolved D. In germline, CDR1 is SGHVS, CDR2 FQNEAQ. Trimming stripped 5 bases from V and 7 bases from J, with 12 bases between. The length of the CDR3 is 13 residues. DNA of the CDR3: TGTGCCAGCAGCAAGGGCCCCGGAAATGAGCAGTTCTTC. This translates into CASSKGPGNEQFF.

The gene calls are TRBV24-1 and TRBJ2-5, with 7 bases identical to TRBD2. The CDR3 runs 15 residues. Unmatched junction bases numbered 6, after V lost 2 bases and J lost 4 bases. The V gene's germline CDR1 is KGHDR and CDR2 SFDVKD. In DNA, the CDR3 is TGTGCCACCAGTGATTCGAGGGAGGGCGGAGAGACCCAGTACTTC. Amino acids: CATSDSREGGETQYF.

This rearrangement joins TRBV27 to TRBJ2-3; a possible D gene is TRBD2 (5 bases). The germline V gene encodes CDR1 MNHEY and CDR2 SMNVEV (reference sequence). The length of the CDR3 is 15 residues. Trimming pared 2 bases from V and 3 bases from J, leaving 12 bases between. The CDR3 protein is CASSLGFLATDTQYF. DNA for the CDR3: TGTGCCAGCAGTTTAGGTTTTCTAGCAACAGATACGCAGTATTTT.

This clonotype was detected a few times. The CDR3: CACRGTKYAYEQYF. CDR3 coding DNA: TGTGCCTGCCGCGGGACAAAATACGCCTACGAGCAGTACTTC. V gene TRBV30 combines with J gene TRBJ2-7; either TRBD1 or TRBD2 may supply D (6 bases each). CDR1 and CDR2 from the germline V gene are GTSNPN and SVGIG (reference sequence). Between the trimmed V and J ends, which lost 6 bases and 2 bases, there was a span of 17 bases. The CDR3 is 14 residues long.

The CDR3 region is CASRTGGDAPLHF. The CDR3, as DNA: TGTGCCAGCCGGACAGGGGGAGATGCACCCCTCCACTTT. The genes are TRBV6-1 and TRBJ1-6; 10 nucleotides line up with TRBD1. Germline V CDR1 and CDR2: MNHNS, SASEGT. CDR3 size: 13 residues. The V segment lost 8 bases and the J segment 11 bases; nucleotides outside the gene matches: 6.